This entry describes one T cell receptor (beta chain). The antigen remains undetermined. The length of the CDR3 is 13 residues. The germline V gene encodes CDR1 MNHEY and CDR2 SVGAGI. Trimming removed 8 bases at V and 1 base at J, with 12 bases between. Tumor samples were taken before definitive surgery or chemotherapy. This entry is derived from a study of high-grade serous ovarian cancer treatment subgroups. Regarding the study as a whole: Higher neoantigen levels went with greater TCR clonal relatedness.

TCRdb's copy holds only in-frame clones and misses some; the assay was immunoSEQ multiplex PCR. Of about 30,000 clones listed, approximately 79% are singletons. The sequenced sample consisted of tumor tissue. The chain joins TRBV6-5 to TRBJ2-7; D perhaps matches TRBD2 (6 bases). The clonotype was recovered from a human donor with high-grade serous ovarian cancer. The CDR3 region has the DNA TGTGCCAGCCGGGAGACCTATTCCTACGAGCAGTACTTC. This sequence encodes CASRETYSYEQYF.